This TCR beta chain appears in the sequencing data of a study of radiotherapy plus CTLA-4 blockade in lung cancer. Study overall: In 18% of patients, objective responses were seen; about 30% had disease control. Study observations and caveats: Researchers report tumor-derived TCR clones expanding in blood after radiotherapy plus ipilimumab. The authors reported that early blood T cell clone dynamics, with interferon-beta, best predicted response.

The V gene's germline CDR1 is SGHDN and CDR2 FVKESK. The germline V and J ends were trimmed by 4 bases and 7 bases, with 5 bases remaining between them. The CDR3 is made up of 11 amino acids. In the case of this clone: The antigen is not known.

Focal radiation was given together with CTLA-4 blockade (ipilimumab) to patients with chemo-refractory metastatic non-small-cell lung cancer. TCRdb's copy holds only in-frame clones and misses some; the assay was immunoSEQ multiplex PCR. The table lists around 72,000 clones, roughly 75% of them singletons. This sample comprised peripheral blood, obtained from a patient treated with radiotherapy plus ipilimumab. This receptor was identified in a human donor with non-small cell lung cancer who had a complete response to radiotherapy plus ipilimumab. The chain combines TRBV14 with TRBJ2-1; D is ambiguous. The CDR3 bases are TGTGCCAGCAGCCTTCGTAATGAGCAGTTCTTC. This translates into CASSLRNEQFF.